The entry below gives a single T cell receptor beta chain sequence along with its context. Antigen: not known. These data are taken from a study of CD8 T cells in ankylosing spondylitis. Germline loops: CDR1 SGHRS, CDR2 YFSETQ. The CDR3 contains 14 residues. Trimming pared 0 bases from V and 5 bases from J, leaving 10 bases between. From the 5' RACE reads, TCRdb called clonotypes with MiXCR, one entry per CDR3 protein. This sample has about 90,000 distinct CDR3 sequences, with roughly 30% found just once. Notes on the study in general: CD8+ by phenotype, disease-linked clones were relatively rare in peripheral blood.

The sample was blood, either unsorted or a sorted T cell fraction (not recorded which). The chain joins TRBV5-1 to TRBJ2-3; D ambiguous. The receptor comes from a male donor with ankylosing spondylitis or in good health (not recorded which). The CDR3 protein is CASSLVSSQDTQYF. The CDR3 DNA sequence: TGCGCCAGCAGCTTGGTCTCCAGCCAAGATACGCAGTATTTT.